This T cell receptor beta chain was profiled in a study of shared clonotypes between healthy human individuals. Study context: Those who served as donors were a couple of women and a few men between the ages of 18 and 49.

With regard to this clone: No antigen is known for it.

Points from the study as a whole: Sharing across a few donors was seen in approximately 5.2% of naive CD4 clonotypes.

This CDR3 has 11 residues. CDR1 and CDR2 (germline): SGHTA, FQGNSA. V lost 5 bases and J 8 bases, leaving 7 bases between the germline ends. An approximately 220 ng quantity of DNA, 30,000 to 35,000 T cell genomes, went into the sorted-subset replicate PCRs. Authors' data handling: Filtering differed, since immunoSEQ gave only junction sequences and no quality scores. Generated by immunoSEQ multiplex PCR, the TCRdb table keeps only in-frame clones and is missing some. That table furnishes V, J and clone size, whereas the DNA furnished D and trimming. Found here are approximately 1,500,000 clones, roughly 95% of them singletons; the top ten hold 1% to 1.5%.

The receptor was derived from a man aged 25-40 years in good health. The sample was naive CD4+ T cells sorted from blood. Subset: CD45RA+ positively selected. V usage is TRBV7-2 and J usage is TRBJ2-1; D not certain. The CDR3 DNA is TGTGCCAGCAGCATACTACATGAGCAGTTCTTC. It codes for CASSILHEQFF.